What follows are 21 T cell receptor beta chains derived from one specimen sequenced in a study of blood T cells in healthy people across ages. Sample-barcoded 5' priming and a J-beta primer mix drove a second PCR of about 7 to 12 cycles. TCRdb reanalysed the 5' RACE reads using MiXCR and keeps one entry per CDR3 protein. The table lists roughly 800,000 distinct CDR3 sequences, roughly 50% of them singletons. The sample consisted of blood. These receptors came from a man between 25 and 39 years old in good health.

The chain recombines TRBV7-2 with TRBJ2-5; possibly TRBD2 for D (5 bases). Germline V CDR1 and CDR2: SGHTA, FQGNSA. Trimming stripped 5 bases from V and 5 bases from J, with 12 bases between. This CDR3 has 13 amino acids. CDR3: CASSPGLLETQYF. The CDR3 DNA is TGTGCCAGCAGCCCCGGACTTCTCGAGACCCAGTACTTC.

In its sample, this clonotype was seen many times. The rearrangement uses TRBV7-2 and TRBJ2-7, with TRBD2 matching over 7 bases. Per germline, CDR1 SGHTA and CDR2 FQGNSA. Unmatched junction bases numbered 8, after V lost 8 bases and J lost 4 bases. The CDR3 is 13 residues long. CDR3 residues: CASRDGGGYEQYF. CDR3 in DNA: TGTGCCAGCCGAGATGGGGGGGGGTACGAGCAGTACTTC.

This chain uses TRBV6-5 with TRBJ1-5; D is possibly TRBD1 (6 bases). Germline V lookup: CDR1 MNHEY, CDR2 SVGAGI. Trimming removed 5 bases at V and 5 bases at J, with 13 bases between. This CDR3 spans 14 amino acids. CDR3 region: CASSRKGDYQPQHF. CDR3 bases: TGTGCCAGCAGTCGCAAGGGGGATTATCAGCCCCAGCATTTT.

As regards this clonotype: A much more abundant neighbour one base away suggests this may be a read error. This chain joins TRBV6-6 and TRBJ2-7, with 7 positions matching TRBD1. CDR1 MNHNY and CDR2 SVGAGI come from the germline V gene (reference sequence). The CDR3 is 14 residues long. V was pared by 10 bases and J by 2 bases, with 11 bases of the junction left unmatched. The CDR3 loop is CANSLAQGAYEQYF. The CDR3 nucleotides are TGTGCCAACAGCCTGGCTCAGGGGGCCTACGAGCAGTACTTC.

This clonotype occurred a few times. The genes are TRBV29-1 and TRBJ2-1; D uncertain. Between the trimmed V and J ends, which lost 4 bases and 9 bases, there was a span of 10 bases. The CDR3 sequence is 11 residues long. Looked up from germline, CDR1 is SQVTM and CDR2 is ANQGSEA. CDR3 sequence: CSVVVGGEQFF. The CDR3 DNA reads as TGCAGCGTTGTGGTAGGTGGTGAGCAGTTCTTC.

The chain employs TRBV29-1 and TRBJ1-3; D call uncertain. Per the germline V gene, CDR1 is SQVTM and CDR2 is ANQGSEA. Trimming cost V 5 bases and J 0 bases, with 2 bases left between them. The CDR3 extends over 11 amino acids. The CDR3 spells CSVFSGNTIYF. CDR3 nucleotides: TGCAGCGTTTTCTCTGGAAACACCATATATTTT.

The chain carries TRBV7-8 and TRBJ2-7; a weak D match, TRBD1 (5 bases). The germline CDR1 and CDR2 sequences are SGHVS and FQNEAQ. Trimming pared 5 bases from V and 2 bases from J, leaving 22 bases between. The CDR3 is made up of 17 amino acids. The CDR3, as DNA: TGTGCCAGCAGCCCCCCCCCGAGGCAGGGCATCACCTACGAGCAGTACTTC. This translates into CASSPPPRQGITYEQYF.

This rearrangement joins TRBV5-1 to TRBJ2-1; possible D gene TRBD1, 6 bases. The V gene lost 0 bases and the J gene lost 8 bases, with 21 bases spanning the gap. Germline V gives CDR1 SGHRS, CDR2 YFSETQ. This CDR3 comprises 17 residues. The DNA for the CDR3 is TGCGCCAGCAGCTTGGCGTCGACGGGTCAGGGGTTTGATGAGCAGTTCTTC. Amino acids: CASSLASTGQGFDEQFF.

The V gene is TRBV7-2, the J gene TRBJ2-3, with D tentatively TRBD1 (6 bases). The germline V gene has CDR1 SGHTA and CDR2 FQGNSA. The CDR3 spans 15 residues. The V end was cut by 7 bases, the J end by 3 bases, with 17 bases between. CDR3 protein: CASTPGRGMTDTQYF. In nucleotides, the CDR3 is TGTGCCAGCACCCCAGGTAGGGGGATGACAGATACGCAGTATTTT.

The chain combines TRBV9 with TRBJ1-2; D is uncertain. The germline V and J ends were trimmed by 7 bases and 4 bases, with 8 bases remaining between them. The CDR3 length is 11 residues. Germline loops: CDR1 SGDLS, CDR2 YYNGEE. CDR3 DNA: TGTGCCAGCTCGGTAGGCTATGGCTACACCTTC. Its translation: CASSVGYGYTF.

This clonotype was seen a handful of times. The rearrangement links TRBV7-9 to TRBJ1-2; D is possibly TRBD1 (5 bases). V lost 3 bases and J lost 11, with 16 bases in between. CDR1 and CDR2 (germline): SEHNR, FQNEAQ (reference sequence). The CDR3 is 13 amino acids. The CDR3 spells CASSFEGLRGYTF. The CDR3 DNA reads TGTGCCAGCAGCTTCGAGGGCCTGAGGGGTTACACCTTC.

In regard to this clonotype: Mismatch with germline at one junction end may stem from a read error. The V gene is TRBV7-2, the J gene TRBJ2-7; 11 bases line up with TRBD2. The CDR3 is 15 residues long. Germline loops: CDR1 SGHTA, CDR2 FQGNSA. The CDR3 reads CASSLGTSGTYERYF. The CDR3 nucleotides are TGTGCCAGCAGCCTAGGGACTAGCGGTACCTACGAGCGGTACTTC.

At least ten counts were recorded for this clonotype. The rearrangement uses TRBV29-1 and TRBJ2-7; 9 bases line up with TRBD1. V trimming: 4 bases; J trimming: 7 bases; junction bases outside the gene matches: 11. CDR1 is SQVTM and CDR2 is ANQGSEA in the germline V gene. There are 14 residues in the CDR3. The DNA of the CDR3 is TGCAGCGTTGCCCCGGGACAGGGATCGGGGGAGCAGTACTTC. This sequence encodes CSVAPGQGSGEQYF.

This clonotype has more than one count but fewer than ten. The V gene is TRBV28, the J gene TRBJ2-3; 14 nucleotides agree with TRBD2. Germline V gene lookup returns CDR1 MDHEN and CDR2 SYDVKM. Trimming at V came to 4 bases and at J to 4 bases, leaving 7 bases not matched to a gene. The CDR3 consists of 17 residues. CDR3 amino acids: CASSSGTSGSLSDTQYF. The CDR3 DNA reads TGTGCCAGCAGTTCCGGGACTAGCGGGAGTCTATCAGATACGCAGTATTTT.

In its sample, this clonotype was seen a few times. The gene calls are TRBV20-1 and TRBJ1-4; no definite D call. This CDR3 spans 11 amino acids. Germline CDR1 and CDR2: DFQATT and SNEGSKA (reference sequence). V was clipped by 7 bases and J by 7 bases, with 10 bases between them. The CDR3 sequence: CSVREGEKLFF. The CDR3 DNA follows: TGCAGTGTTCGGGAGGGTGAAAAACTGTTTTTT.

The chain uses TRBV9 and TRBJ2-5; perhaps D is TRBD1 or TRBD2 (5 bases each). The length of the CDR3 is 15 residues. Trimming stripped 0 bases from V and 3 bases from J, with 12 bases between. The germline gives CDR1 SGDLS, CDR2 YYNGEE. CDR3 protein: CASSVDGAREETQYF. DNA of the CDR3: TGTGCCAGCAGCGTAGACGGGGCGAGAGAAGAGACCCAGTACTTC.

The chain carries TRBV6-1 and TRBJ1-4, with D maybe TRBD1 (5 bases). The V gene lost 3 bases and the J gene lost 4 bases, with 18 bases spanning the gap. CDR1 is MNHNS and CDR2 is SASEGT in the germline V gene. There are 17 residues in the CDR3. The CDR3 reads CASSDEYRPGYNEKLFF. CDR3 nucleotides: TGTGCCAGCAGTGATGAATACAGGCCCGGCTATAATGAAAAACTGTTTTTT.

J is TRBJ2-4 and V is TRBV20-1; the D gene is possibly TRBD2 (5 bases). V shed 7 bases and J shed 13 bases, with 20 bases lying between them. This CDR3 is 12 amino acids long. Germline assignment: CDR1 DFQATT and CDR2 SNEGSKA (reference sequence). In DNA form, the CDR3 reads TGCAGTGTAGCGCCCCCTACTTCTGGGCAGTACTTC. Its protein is CSVAPPTSGQYF.

The chain joins TRBV4-2 to TRBJ1-2; 8 nucleotides align to TRBD1. CDR1 is LGHNA, CDR2 YNFKEQ, per germline. V lost 3 bases and J lost 8; bases outside the gene matches: 11. The CDR3 contains 15 residues. The CDR3 region has the DNA TGTGCCAGCAGCCACGGACAGGGCCCTAGAGGAGGCTACACCTTC. As protein: CASSHGQGPRGGYTF.

The gene calls are TRBV7-9 and TRBJ2-1; D may be TRBD1 or TRBD2 (5 bases each). The last part of the DNA fits TRBJ2-7 better; the J call may be wrong. CDR1 is SEHNR and CDR2 is FQNEAQ in the germline V gene (reference sequence). The CDR3 length is 17 residues. CDR3 in DNA: TGTGCCAGCAGCCGATGGGACGTAGAGTACTCCTACAATGAGCAGTACTTC. Translation gives CASSRWDVEYSYNEQYF.

This chain joins TRBV7-9 and TRBJ2-7; 7 positions agree with TRBD2. From germline, CDR1 is SEHNR and CDR2 FQNEAQ (reference sequence). V gave up 5 bases and J gave up 4 bases; unmatched junction bases: 17. The length of the CDR3 is 17 residues. This chain's CDR3 is CASSPPFDGGRGYEQYF. The CDR3 nucleotides are TGTGCCAGCAGCCCCCCATTCGACGGGGGGAGAGGATACGAGCAGTACTTC.